This T cell receptor beta chain was captured by sequencing in a study of cytomegalovirus exposure and HLA in healthy donors. Study details: The 90 to 150 validation repertoires and the approximately 670 first-cohort repertoires shared a platform, a later analysis reported. Study-wide results and caveats: Cytomegalovirus status was reportedly diagnosed by the classifier with high specificity and sensitivity. In the 100 to 150 validation repertoires, just under 95% of cluster scores exceeded 0, per a later analysis.

Profiled with immunoSEQ multiplex PCR; TCRdb holds only in-frame clones, not every one. This table holds some 120,000 clones, nearly 90% found once. Of note for this clone: The antigen is unknown.

Germline V gives CDR1 SEHNR, CDR2 FQNEAQ (reference sequence). The V and J ends lost 2 bases and 0 bases, in that order; junction bases with no gene match: 3. This CDR3 has 16 amino acids. The chain is built from TRBV7-9 and TRBJ2-5, with TRBD2 matching over 10 bases. The TCR originated in a woman between 18 and 30 years old in good health and CMV-seronegative. Specimen: PBMCs. CDR3 nucleotide sequence: TGTGCCAGCAGCTTAACTAGCGGGACGTACCAAGAGACCCAGTACTTC. This gives the protein CASSLTSGTYQETQYF. Based on the CDR3 plus reference TRBV7-9 and TRBJ2-5, the full variable domain is DTGVSQNPRHKITKRGQNVTFRCDPISEHNRLYWYRQTLGQGPEFLTYFQNEAQLEKSRLLSDRFSAERPKGSFSTLEIQRTEQGDSAMYLCASSLTSGTYQETQYFGPGTRLLVL.